This TCR beta chain was observed in a study of blood T cell repertoires in COVID-19. Trimming pared 0 bases from V and 2 bases from J, leaving 11 bases between. The germline gives CDR1 MNHEY, CDR2 SVGAGI. The CDR3 contains 15 residues. Authors' methods: The authors estimated nucleated cell counts from reference gene primer amplification. Only in-frame clones appear in the TCRdb table, and some are missing; sequencing was by immunoSEQ multiplex PCR. The D gene and trimming were derived from the DNA, and the V and J assignments and clone size from that table. The data show about 240,000 clones, approximately 83% seen once. Note on this clone: Other DNA variants within this sample encode the same CDR3.

Enrolled through a virtual design, the participants were between 18 and 89 years of age and came from 24 US areas. Participants were placed into cohorts based on the clinical history they reported. Sequencing input: PBMCs or T cells enriched from blood (not recorded which). The J gene is TRBJ2-7, the V gene TRBV6-5; D perhaps matches TRBD2 (6 bases). The TCR originated in a woman between 35 and 50 years old with acute COVID-19. In DNA, the CDR3 is TGTGCCAGCAGTTACTCAGATAGCGGTACCTACGAGCAGTACTTC. Translating gives CASSYSDSGTYEQYF.